This T cell receptor beta chain was identified in a study of beta chain features in type 1 diabetes. General observations from the study: Among patients, naive, central memory and Treg TCRB repertoires appeared more similar than among healthy donors. Whether HLA type affects TCRB rearrangement stayed undetermined in the present work.

This CDR3 is 12 amino acids long. V lost 6 bases, J lost 9 bases, and 11 bases lay in between. Germline loops: CDR1 SNHLY, CDR2 FYNNEI. The sequenced template was cDNA made from the entire isolated RNA. Sequencing used immunoSEQ multiplex PCR; TCRdb keeps in-frame clones, though not all of them. The table records 150,000 to 200,000 clones, over 7.5% of them present only once. As to this clone: No antigen is known for it.

This sequence originates from a young woman in good health. The source material was central memory CD4+ T cells from blood. The V and J genes are TRBV2 and TRBJ2-2, with D maybe TRBD1 (6 bases). The CDR3, as DNA: TGTGCCAGCAGCACCAGGGGTAGGGAGCTGTTTTTT. Amino acids: CASSTRGRELFF.